Listed below are T cell receptor beta chains from one sample, sequenced in a study of PD-1 blockade in classical Hodgkin lymphoma. Data came from immunoSEQ multiplex PCR; TCRdb stores just in-frame clones and leaves some out. Here the sample spans tens of thousands of clones, around 81% being singletons. The sequencing here drew on peripheral blood mononuclear cells (PBMCs), taken before the fourth cycle of nivolumab. The receptors were gathered from a human donor with classical Hodgkin lymphoma. Each CDR3 is given with its conserved first and last residue. The order of the fields is V gene, clone size, D gene, J gene, CDR3 protein. D genes are given only for firm matches. A row's size may be missing; if present it is once, few, many or a size class.

v_call: TRBV7-9
clone_size: NA
d_call: NA
j_call: TRBJ1-2
cdr3_aa: CASSKQGVHTF

v_call: TRBV18
clone_size: NA
d_call: NA
j_call: TRBJ1-5
cdr3_aa: CASSGRDGNQPQHF

v_call: TRBV7-9
clone_size: NA
d_call: NA
j_call: TRBJ1-5
cdr3_aa: CASSRQGSNQPQHF

v_call: TRBV28
clone_size: once
d_call: NA
j_call: TRBJ1-4
cdr3_aa: CASSFYTATNEKLFF

v_call: TRBV5-1
clone_size: NA
d_call: NA
j_call: TRBJ1-1
cdr3_aa: CASSLDSEAFF

v_call: TRBV2
clone_size: NA
d_call: NA
j_call: TRBJ1-3
cdr3_aa: CASSEEAAGNTIYF

v_call: TRBV2
clone_size: NA
d_call: TRBD1
j_call: TRBJ1-2
cdr3_aa: CASRETGQGVRGYTF

v_call: TRBV9
clone_size: NA
d_call: TRBD2
j_call: TRBJ2-1
cdr3_aa: CASSIPGRNEQFF

v_call: TRBV5-1
clone_size: few
d_call: TRBD1
j_call: TRBJ1-2
cdr3_aa: CASSSAGTGVGGYTF

v_call: TRBV6-6
clone_size: NA
d_call: TRBD1
j_call: TRBJ2-1
cdr3_aa: CASSQRQGWNEQFF

v_call: TRBV7-2
clone_size: NA
d_call: TRBD1
j_call: TRBJ1-2
cdr3_aa: CASSPRGQANYGYTF

v_call: TRBV11-3
clone_size: NA
d_call: TRBD1
j_call: TRBJ1-1
cdr3_aa: CASSLVTGGSEAFF

v_call: TRBV9
clone_size: NA
d_call: NA
j_call: TRBJ2-2
cdr3_aa: CASSVAPLGGELFF

v_call: TRBV18
clone_size: NA
d_call: NA
j_call: TRBJ2-7
cdr3_aa: CASSPSQGPYEQYF

v_call: TRBV5-6
clone_size: NA
d_call: NA
j_call: TRBJ2-5
cdr3_aa: CASSDPRSGLETQYF

v_call: TRBV30
clone_size: once
d_call: NA
j_call: TRBJ2-5
cdr3_aa: CAWSVLGIETQYF

v_call: TRBV27
clone_size: NA
d_call: NA
j_call: TRBJ1-6
cdr3_aa: CASSFEVSSSYNSPLHF

v_call: TRBV6-1
clone_size: NA
d_call: TRBD1
j_call: TRBJ2-3
cdr3_aa: CASSERGTGGTDTQYF

v_call: TRBV5-8
clone_size: NA
d_call: TRBD1
j_call: TRBJ1-5
cdr3_aa: CASSDSIGTGDMYSNQPQHF

v_call: TRBV4-1
clone_size: few
d_call: TRBD1
j_call: TRBJ1-3
cdr3_aa: CASSSDRDAGNTIYF

v_call: TRBV7-2
clone_size: once
d_call: TRBD1
j_call: TRBJ1-2
cdr3_aa: CASSSTTGAYGYTF

v_call: TRBV30
clone_size: NA
d_call: NA
j_call: TRBJ1-5
cdr3_aa: CAWSVLGQPQHF

v_call: TRBV4-2
clone_size: few
d_call: NA
j_call: TRBJ1-2
cdr3_aa: CASSQEPGQVYGYTF

v_call: TRBV7-6
clone_size: NA
d_call: NA
j_call: TRBJ2-5
cdr3_aa: CASSLVVVGETQYF